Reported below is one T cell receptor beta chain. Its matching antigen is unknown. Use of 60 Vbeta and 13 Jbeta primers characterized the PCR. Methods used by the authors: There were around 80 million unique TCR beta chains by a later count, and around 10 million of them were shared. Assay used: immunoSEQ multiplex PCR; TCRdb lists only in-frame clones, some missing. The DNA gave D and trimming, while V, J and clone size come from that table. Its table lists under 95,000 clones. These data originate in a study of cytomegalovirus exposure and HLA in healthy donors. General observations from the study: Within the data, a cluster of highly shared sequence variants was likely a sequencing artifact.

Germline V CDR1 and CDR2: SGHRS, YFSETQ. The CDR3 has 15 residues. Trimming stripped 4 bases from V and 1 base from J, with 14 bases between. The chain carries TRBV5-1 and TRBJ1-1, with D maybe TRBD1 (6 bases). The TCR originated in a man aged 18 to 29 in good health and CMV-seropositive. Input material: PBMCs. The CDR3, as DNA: TGCGCCAGCAGCACGGTGGTGGGACAGAACACTGAAGCTTTCTTT. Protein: CASSTVVGQNTEAFF.